This passage covers 20 T cell receptor beta chains from one sample sequenced in a study of blood T cell repertoires in COVID-19. Profiling relied on immunoSEQ multiplex PCR, and the TCRdb table lists in-frame clones only, not all of them. The sample has 70,000 to 100,000 clones, roughly four fifths seen once. The sequencing input was peripheral blood. Source of these receptors: a man aged 45-65 years with active or convalescent COVID-19.

V and J are TRBV5-4 and TRBJ1-2; D may be TRBD1 (5 bases). Per germline, CDR1 SGHNT and CDR2 YYREEE (reference sequence). Trimming left V 3 bases short and J 2 bases short, with 11 bases between. The CDR3 loop spans 14 amino acids. The CDR3 DNA reads TGTGCCAGCAGCTCGGGGGGGGTGAACTATGGCTACACCTTC. Protein product: CASSSGGVNYGYTF.

The chain uses TRBV6-5 and TRBJ1-1, with D tentatively TRBD1 (5 bases). V lost 4 bases to trimming and J lost 1 base, with 7 bases between them. In germline, CDR1 is MNHEY, CDR2 SVGAGI. The CDR3 loop spans 13 amino acids. CDR3 nucleotide sequence: TGTGCCAGCAGTTCACAGGAGAACACTGAAGCTTTCTTT. Protein sequence: CASSSQENTEAFF.

This clone came up a few times. The rearrangement joins TRBV19 to TRBJ1-5, with 7 positions matching TRBD1. V gave up 4 bases and J gave up 1 base; unmatched junction bases: 7. This CDR3 has 16 amino acids. The germline CDR1 and CDR2 sequences are LNHDA and SQIVND (reference sequence). The CDR3 spells CASSSTGDESNQPQHF. In nucleotides, the CDR3 is TGTGCCAGTAGTAGCACAGGGGATGAGAGCAATCAGCCCCAGCATTTT. Using reference TRBV19 and TRBJ1-5 for the parts outside the CDR3, the full variable domain is DGGITQSPKYLFRKEGQNVTLSCEQNLNHDAMYWYRQDPGQGLRLIYYSQIVNDFQKGDIAEGYSVSREKKESFPLTVTSAQKNPTAFYLCASSSTGDESNQPQHFGDGTRLSIL.

This clone was observed a single time. This chain joins TRBV7-9 and TRBJ2-5; unclear D gene. Trimming removed 3 bases at V and 0 bases at J, with 8 bases between. Germline V gene lookup returns CDR1 SEHNR and CDR2 FQNEAQ (reference sequence). The CDR3 totals 14 residues. CDR3 sequence (DNA): TGTGCCAGCAGCTTGGCCGCAGACCAAGAGACCCAGTACTTC. Amino acids: CASSLAADQETQYF.

This clone was detected once. The chain is built from TRBV28 and TRBJ2-3; the match to TRBD2 covers 11 bases. CDR3 length equals 16 residues. The germline V gene encodes CDR1 MDHEN and CDR2 SYDVKM. Trimming cost V 4 bases and J 1 base; bases outside gene matches: 4. The CDR3 nucleotides are TGTGCCAGCAGTTCGGGACTAGCGGTGGGCACAGATACGCAGTATTTT. Protein product: CASSSGLAVGTDTQYF.

The chain combines TRBV9 with TRBJ2-3; TRBD1 matches 9 bases. The CDR3 covers 17 residues. Germline V lookup: CDR1 SGDLS, CDR2 YYNGEE. Trimming cost V 0 bases and J 3 bases; bases outside gene matches: 8. CDR3 protein: CASSVAGGQGGTDTQYF. The CDR3 DNA reads as TGTGCCAGCAGCGTAGCGGGGGGACAGGGAGGGACAGATACGCAGTATTTT.

In its sample, this clone was seen a few times. The genes are TRBV5-1 and TRBJ2-2, with 7 bases aligning to TRBD1. Germline lookup yields CDR1 SGHRS and CDR2 YFSETQ. There are 16 residues in the CDR3. The V segment lost 4 bases and the J segment 0 bases; nucleotides outside the gene matches: 6. This CDR3 is CASSTGQVSNTGELFF. The DNA for the CDR3 is TGCGCCAGCAGCACCGGACAGGTCTCGAACACCGGGGAGCTGTTTTTT.

The gene calls are TRBV5-1 and TRBJ2-3; weak D call: TRBD1 (5 bases). V was trimmed by 0 bases and J by 2 bases, leaving 7 bases between them. The germline V gene encodes CDR1 SGHRS and CDR2 YFSETQ. CDR3 length: 14 amino acids. The CDR3 region is CASSLGQTTDTQYF. The DNA of the CDR3 is TGCGCCAGCAGCTTGGGACAGACCACAGATACGCAGTATTTT.

The V call is TRBV28, the J call TRBJ1-2, with TRBD1 as a possible D gene (6 bases). This CDR3 region has 17 residues. Germline V gene data show CDR1 as MDHEN and CDR2 as SYDVKM. V lost 1 base to trimming and J lost 2 bases, with 17 bases between them. This chain's CDR3 is CASSLLLDSTFNYGYTF. The CDR3 region has the DNA TGTGCCAGCAGTTTATTGTTGGACAGCACTTTCAACTATGGCTACACCTTC.

The V and J genes are TRBV2 and TRBJ2-5, with 14 bases lining up with TRBD2. CDR1 is SNHLY, CDR2 FYNNEI, per germline. Trimming at V came to 6 bases and at J to 5 bases, leaving 11 bases not matched to a gene. The CDR3 extends over 17 amino acids. CDR3 DNA sequence: TGTGCCAGCAGCGGACTAGCGGGGGGACTCGGGGTTGAGACCCAGTACTTC. As protein: CASSGLAGGLGVETQYF.

The chain joins TRBV5-4 to TRBJ1-4, with TRBD1 identical over 8 bases. The J segment lost 6 bases and the V segment lost 4 bases, leaving 8 bases of the junction unmatched. The germline V gene has CDR1 SGHNT and CDR2 YYREEE (reference sequence). CDR3 length: 15 amino acids. The CDR3 DNA sequence: TGTGCCAGCAGCCCGAAGACAGGGGACGATGAAAAACTGTTTTTT. Its translation: CASSPKTGDDEKLFF.

The CDR3 coding sequence is TGCGCCAGCAGCTCGCCTGGGAGGGAAGATACGCAGTATTTT. Encoded protein: CASSSPGREDTQYF. This chain joins TRBV5-1 and TRBJ2-3; TRBD2 matches 7 bases. There are 14 residues in the CDR3. Trimming removed 3 bases from V and 5 bases from J; junction bases left unmatched: 6. CDR1 and CDR2 from the germline V gene are SGHRS and YFSETQ.

The chain recombines TRBV28 with TRBJ2-3; 13 positions agree with TRBD2. The CDR3 is made up of 19 amino acids. Germline assignment: CDR1 MDHEN and CDR2 SYDVKM. The trim removed 5 bases at V and 0 bases at J, leaving 11 bases unmatched. Here the CDR3 DNA reads TGTGCCAGCAGTGAGGGGACTAGCGGGGTTTTCGCTAGCACAGATACGCAGTATTTT. Its protein is CASSEGTSGVFASTDTQYF.

The rearrangement links TRBV10-1 to TRBJ2-1; 9 bases line up with TRBD1. V gave up 7 bases and J gave up 5 bases; unmatched junction bases: 6. Per the germline V gene, CDR1 is WNHNN and CDR2 is SYGVQD (reference sequence). This CDR3 has 14 amino acids. CDR3 sequence: CASNPGQGNNEQFF. CDR3 coding DNA: TGCGCCAGCAACCCGGGACAGGGAAACAATGAGCAGTTCTTC.

This sequence joins TRBV2 and TRBJ1-1, with a tentative D call TRBD1 (5 bases). V dropped 3 bases and J dropped 1 base, with 12 bases sitting between them. The CDR3 is 15 residues long. CDR1 SNHLY and CDR2 FYNNEI come from the germline V gene. The CDR3 loop reads CASSEAGHRNTEAFF. DNA of the CDR3: TGTGCCAGCAGTGAGGCTGGACATAGGAACACTGAAGCTTTCTTT. Drawing the rest from reference TRBV2 and TRBJ1-1, the complete variable domain is EPEVTQTPSHQVTQMGQEVILRCVPISNHLYFYWYRQILGQKVEFLVSFYNNEISEKSEIFDDQFSVERPDGSNFTLKIRSTKLEDSAMYFCASSEAGHRNTEAFFGQGTRLTVV.

This chain links TRBV6-5 with TRBJ1-5, with 7 bases aligning to TRBD1. The germline CDR1 and CDR2 sequences are MNHEY and SVGAGI. V trimming: 4 bases; J trimming: 4 bases; junction bases outside the gene matches: 7. This CDR3 comprises 15 residues. CDR3 residues: CASSSTGDPNQPQHF. CDR3 DNA sequence: TGTGCCAGCAGTTCCACAGGGGACCCAAATCAGCCCCAGCATTTT.

Comments on this clone: The identical CDR3 is also encoded by other nucleotide sequences in the sample. The rearrangement links TRBV13 to TRBJ1-2; D is unresolved. V lost 4 bases and J 4 bases, leaving 7 bases between the germline ends. CDR1 is PRHDT and CDR2 is FYEKMQ in the germline V gene (reference sequence). The CDR3 runs 12 residues. The CDR3, as DNA: TGTGCCAGCAGCTCCCGTTCCTATGGCTACACCTTC. It is translated as CASSSRSYGYTF.

The rearrangement uses TRBV6-2 or TRBV6-3 and TRBJ2-3; 8 bases line up with TRBD2. CDR3 length equals 16 residues. The V and J ends lost 7 bases and 2 bases, in that order; junction bases with no gene match: 11. Germline V gene sequence: CDR1 MNHEY, CDR2 SVGEGT. The CDR3 loop is CASNPTSGGPTDTQYF. CDR3 nucleotides: TGTGCCAGCAACCCAACCTCGGGGGGGCCCACAGATACGCAGTATTTT.

V and J are TRBV7-9 and TRBJ2-3; a weak D match, TRBD2 (6 bases). Germline CDR1 and CDR2: SEHNR and FQNEAQ (reference sequence). CDR3 length: 14 residues. Trimming cost V 3 bases and J 0 bases, with 7 bases left between them. As DNA, the CDR3 is TGTGCCAGCAGCTTGGGGACTAGCACAGATACGCAGTATTTT. Its translation is CASSLGTSTDTQYF.

Here the CDR3 DNA reads TGTGCCACCAGCAGAGACAGGGGGCAGTCCACCCAGTACTTC. This encodes CATSRDRGQSTQYF. V is TRBV15 and J is TRBJ2-5; 8 bases line up with TRBD1. The V and J ends lost 0 bases and 8 bases, in that order; junction bases with no gene match: 5. Germline V gene lookup returns CDR1 LNHNV and CDR2 YYDKDF (reference sequence). The CDR3 consists of 14 residues. Full variable domain (remainder filled in from reference TRBV15 and TRBJ2-5): DAMVIQNPRYQVTQFGKPVTLSCSQTLNHNVMYWYQQKSSQAPKLLFHYYDKDFNNEADTPDNFQSRRPNTSFCFLDIRSPGLGDTAMYLCATSRDRGQSTQYFGPGTRLLVL.